The next 19 T cell receptor beta chains were all read from a single sample in a study of control samples from healthy donors and cancer patients. The data were produced by immunoSEQ multiplex PCR, yet TCRdb's version contains in-frame clones alone and is incomplete. The table includes around 94,000 clones, approximately 95% detected once. The specimen sequenced was blood. All receptors derive from a woman in her twenties or thirties in good health.

The V call is TRBV6-5, the J call TRBJ2-7, with D possibly matching TRBD2 (5 bases). Germline V CDR1 and CDR2: MNHEY, SVGAGI. Trimming pared 6 bases from V and 3 bases from J, leaving 12 bases between. The CDR3 contains 13 residues. This CDR3 reads CASRLGVGYEQYF. The CDR3 DNA is TGTGCCAGCAGACTGGGAGTAGGCTACGAGCAGTACTTC.

V gene TRBV5-1 combines with J gene TRBJ2-2; 7 bases match TRBD1. The CDR3 spans 13 residues. J gave up 8 bases and V 0 bases, and 1 base lay outside the gene matches. Looked up from germline, CDR1 is SGHRS and CDR2 is YFSETQ. CDR3 bases: TGCGCCAGCAGCTTGGGGGACAGTGGGGAGCTGTTTTTT. It yields the protein CASSLGDSGELFF.

The genes are TRBV9 and TRBJ2-1; 12 nucleotides line up with TRBD2. Germline loops: CDR1 SGDLS, CDR2 YYNGEE. The V and J ends lost 4 bases and 8 bases, in that order; junction bases with no gene match: 10. The CDR3 spans 16 residues. The CDR3 DNA reads as TGTGCCAGCAGCTCCCACTCTAGCGGGAGGGTGGATGAGCAGTTCTTC. This gives the protein CASSSHSSGRVDEQFF. Full variable domain (remainder filled in from reference TRBV9 and TRBJ2-1): DSGVTQTPKHLITATGQRVTLRCSPRSGDLSVYWYQQSLDQGLQFLIQYYNGEERAKGNILERFSAQQFPDLHSELNLSSLELGDSALYFCASSSHSSGRVDEQFFGPGTRLTVL.

This clone is a singleton in its sample. This chain connects TRBV2 to TRBJ2-7; 9 nucleotides align to TRBD1. The CDR3 extends over 14 amino acids. J lost 4 bases, V lost 4 bases, and 5 bases had no gene match. CDR1 SNHLY and CDR2 FYNNEI come from the germline V gene. The CDR3 loop is CASSVGTGSYEQYF. In DNA form, the CDR3 reads TGTGCCAGCAGTGTCGGGACAGGGTCGTACGAGCAGTACTTC.

The chain couples TRBV7-9 to TRBJ2-7, with D tentatively TRBD1 (6 bases). The V and J ends lost 5 bases and 7 bases respectively, with 21 bases between them. Looked up from germline, CDR1 is SEHNR and CDR2 is FQNEAQ (reference sequence). The CDR3 is made up of 15 amino acids. CDR3 nucleotides: TGTGCCAGCAGCAGCGGACAGTACCTTTACGAAGAGCAGTACTTC. Translation gives CASSSGQYLYEEQYF.

V usage is TRBV25-1 and J usage is TRBJ2-5; TRBD2 aligns across 9 bases. Trimming cost V 6 bases and J 5 bases; bases outside gene matches: 7. CDR1 and CDR2 from the germline V gene are MGHDK and SYGVNS. CDR3 length: 14 residues. In DNA form, the CDR3 reads TGTGCCAGCAGCCTTAGCGGGGGCGGGGAGACCCAGTACTTC. It codes for CASSLSGGGETQYF.

V is TRBV21-1 and J is TRBJ1-1; the table gives TRBD1 as D, unverified against the DNA. TRBV21-1 is a pseudogene. The CDR3 has 17 residues. In DNA form, the CDR3 reads TGTGCCAGCAGCATGAAGAGGGACAGGGGGCCGGAGACTGAAGCTTTCTTT. Encoded protein: CASSMKRDRGPETEAFF.

The genes are TRBV5-1 and TRBJ2-1; D gene ambiguous. The CDR3 length is 14 residues. Germline V CDR1 and CDR2: SGHRS, YFSETQ. V was cut by 0 bases and J by 5 bases, with 9 bases left in between. The CDR3 loop is CASSLVARDNEQFF. As DNA, the CDR3 is TGCGCCAGCAGCTTGGTTGCTAGAGACAATGAGCAGTTCTTC.

The rearrangement uses TRBV3-1 (or the pseudogene TRBV3-2) and TRBJ2-3; D unclear. Trimming stripped 4 bases from V and 10 bases from J, with 12 bases between. Germline V gene data show CDR1 as LGHDT and CDR2 as YNNKEL (reference sequence). The CDR3 runs 12 residues. CDR3 residues: CASSRRGPPQYF. The CDR3 nucleotides read TGTGCCAGCAGCCGGAGAGGTCCCCCGCAGTATTTT.

The chain combines TRBV25-1 with TRBJ1-2; possible D gene TRBD1, 5 bases. Germline loops: CDR1 MGHDK, CDR2 SYGVNS. The CDR3 covers 12 residues. Trimming stripped 8 bases from V and 6 bases from J, with 13 bases between. The CDR3 nucleotides read TGTGCCAGCTGGGGACGTTCCCATGGCTACACCTTC. It specifies CASWGRSHGYTF.

The rearrangement joins TRBV27 to TRBJ2-7; D gene unclear. The V end lost 4 bases, the J end lost 3 bases, and 10 bases lay between the germline ends. Germline CDR1 and CDR2: MNHEY and SMNVEV (reference sequence). This CDR3 region has 13 residues. DNA for the CDR3: TGTGCCAGCAGTTCCCGACCAAACTACGAGCAGTACTTC. Protein: CASSSRPNYEQYF.

This clone showed up just once. The chain employs TRBV5-1 and TRBJ1-1, with unresolved D. CDR1 is SGHRS and CDR2 is YFSETQ in the germline V gene. This CDR3 is built from 13 residues. Trimming stripped 4 bases from V and 0 bases from J, with 7 bases between. CDR3 protein: CASSAGMNTEAFF. The CDR3 DNA is TGCGCCAGCAGCGCCGGCATGAACACTGAAGCTTTCTTT.

J is TRBJ1-1 and V is TRBV15; no definite D call. This CDR3 comprises 15 residues. The germline V and J ends were trimmed by 0 bases and 1 base, with 9 bases remaining between them. Germline V lookup: CDR1 LNHNV, CDR2 YYDKDF (reference sequence). The CDR3 sequence is CATSREEFSNTEAFF. CDR3 coding DNA: TGTGCCACCAGCAGAGAAGAGTTCTCGAACACTGAAGCTTTCTTT.

J is TRBJ1-3 and V is TRBV9, with a possible D match to TRBD1 (5 bases). CDR1 is SGDLS and CDR2 is YYNGEE in the germline V gene. This CDR3 has 17 residues. Trimming removed 3 bases at V and 0 bases at J, with 16 bases between. The CDR3 DNA sequence: TGTGCCAGCAGCGCACGCCCGGGACTTAACTCTGGAAACACCATATATTTT. Protein: CASSARPGLNSGNTIYF.

The chain links TRBV21-1 to TRBJ2-7; TRBD1 reflects the table's D call only, with no check against the DNA. TRBV21-1 constitutes a pseudogene. CDR3 length: 14 residues. CDR3 amino acids: CASSNWDRAREQYF. In nucleotides, the CDR3 is TGTGCCAGCAGCAACTGGGACAGGGCAAGGGAGCAGTACTTC.

The chain couples TRBV18 to TRBJ1-1; TRBD1 aligns across 9 bases. The CDR3 runs 17 residues. V was pared by 2 bases and J by 0 bases, with 7 bases of the junction left unmatched. Germline lookup yields CDR1 KGHSH and CDR2 LQKENI. For the CDR3, the DNA is TGTGCCAGCTCACCATCCCGACAGGGGGGGATGAACACTGAAGCTTTCTTT. It yields the protein CASSPSRQGGMNTEAFF.

This rearrangement joins TRBV28 to TRBJ2-4, with 7 positions matching TRBD1. Per germline, CDR1 MDHEN and CDR2 SYDVKM. V gave up 5 bases and J gave up 0 bases; unmatched junction bases: 7. The CDR3 runs 16 residues. This CDR3 is CASSTGTALAKNIQYF. CDR3 in DNA: TGTGCCAGCAGTACAGGGACAGCTTTAGCCAAAAACATTCAGTACTTC.

V gene TRBV6-5 combines with J gene TRBJ1-3, with D maybe TRBD1 (5 bases). The germline V and J ends were trimmed by 5 bases and 4 bases, with 15 bases remaining between them. Germline-derived CDR1 and CDR2 are MNHEY and SVGAGI. The length of the CDR3 is 15 residues. The CDR3 loop reads CASSRGAFSGNTIYF. The DNA of the CDR3 is TGTGCCAGCAGTAGGGGAGCGTTTTCAGGAAACACCATATATTTT.

This clone is a singleton in its sample. This chain connects TRBV19 to TRBJ2-7; D not certain. Germline V lookup: CDR1 LNHDA, CDR2 SQIVND (reference sequence). CDR3 length: 13 amino acids. Trimming removed 1 base from V and 6 bases from J, with 10 bases in between. The CDR3 DNA is TGTGCCAGTAGTATAGGAACGCGACGCGAGCAGTACTTC. Amino acid sequence: CASSIGTRREQYF. Drawing the rest from reference TRBV19 and TRBJ2-7, the complete variable domain is DGGITQSPKYLFRKEGQNVTLSCEQNLNHDAMYWYRQDPGQGLRLIYYSQIVNDFQKGDIAEGYSVSREKKESFPLTVTSAQKNPTAFYLCASSIGTRREQYFGPGTRLTVT.